This T cell receptor (beta chain) originates from a study of memory CD4+ T cells and cytomegalovirus serostatus. Findings of the study overall: Repertoires predicted CMV serostatus with median bootstrapped AUC of approximately 0.95.

In the original workflow: After removing out-of-frame reads, around 2.2 million distinct TCRbeta sequences remained. The data were produced by immunoSEQ multiplex PCR, yet TCRdb's version contains in-frame clones alone and is incomplete. Clone size and V and J calls were adopted from that table, with D and trimming inferred from the DNA. The data hold approximately 61,000 clones, with around 86% observed a single time. This CDR3 is built from 15 residues. Germline CDR1 and CDR2: LNHDA and SQIVND (reference sequence). V lost 6 bases and J 4 bases, leaving 18 bases between the germline ends. Single viable CD3+CD4+CD8-CD45RO+ cells were sorted as the memory CD4+ T cells. On this clone itself: Its target is unknown.

This receptor was taken from an adult in good health and CMV-seronegative. The chain combines TRBV19 with TRBJ1-1; D possibly corresponds to TRBD1 (6 bases). Specimen: memory CD4+ T cells from blood. CDR3 in amino acids: CASRTSGGSGTEAFF. The CDR3 DNA follows: TGTGCCAGTAGGACCTCTGGGGGCAGTGGCACTGAAGCTTTCTTT.